The rows below give T cell receptor beta chains drawn from one sample of a study of tumor-infiltrating lymphocytes in primary liver carcinoma. From the multiplex PCR reads, TCRdb called clonotypes with MiXCR, one entry per CDR3 protein. Among about 30,000 distinct CDR3 sequences listed, roughly 78% were seen once. The sequencing input was liver tumor tissue from sampling region 3. The receptors come from a woman aged 30 to 39 with primary liver carcinoma and hepatitis B virus infection. Both conserved end residues are part of each CDR3. D genes are given only for firm matches. Clone size appears in some rows only: once, few, many, or a class for an expanded clone.

J gene,D gene,V gene,clone size,CDR3 length,CDR3 protein,CDR3 DNA
TRBJ1-5,NA,TRBV11-2,many,16,CASSLGRAGRDQPQHF,TGTGCCAGCAGCTTAGGGAGGGCAGGCAGAGATCAACCCCAGCATTTT
TRBJ1-5,NA,TRBV6-2/TRBV6-3,NA,13,CASSYRDTQHQHF,TGTGCCAGCAGTTATCGTGATACTCAGCACCAGCATTTT
TRBJ2-7,NA,TRBV11-2,once,14,CASSLVGELSEQYF,TGTGCCAGCAGCTTAGTGGGGGAGCTTAGCGAGCAGTATTTC
TRBJ2-7,NA,TRBV11-2,NA,17,CASSTIGGGSWTYEQYF,TGTGCCAGCAGTACCATAGGAGGGGGCTCTTGGACCTACGAGCAATACTTC
TRBJ2-7,TRBD2,TRBV11-2,NA,16,CAGSLVVGLAGEEQYF,TGCGCCGGCAGCTTAGTTGTGGGACTAGCGGGGGAAGAGCAGTACTTC
TRBJ2-5,TRBD1,TRBV6-1,NA,15,CASSVLGGKEEAQYF,TGTGCCAGCAGTGTACTAGGGGGCAAGGAAGAGGCCCAGTACTTC
TRBJ2-6,NA,TRBV11-3,many,15,CASSRSGSGANVLTF,TGTGCCAGCAGCCGGTCAGGGTCTGGGGCCAACGTCCTGACTTTC
TRBJ1-3,NA,TRBV11-2,NA,15,CASSLELGLRNIIYF,TGTGCCAGCAGTTTAGAACTCGGCCTAAGAAACATCATATATTTT
TRBJ2-3,TRBD1,TRBV10-3,NA,15,CAIGESGTGADTQYF,TGTGCCATCGGTGAATCTGGGACAGGGGCCGATACGCAGTATTTT
TRBJ2-5,TRBD1,TRBV5-1,many,15,CASSLGWTGSETQYF,TGCGCCAGCAGCTTGGGATGGACAGGCTCAGAGACCCAGTACTTC
TRBJ2-1,TRBD2,TRBV11-3,NA,15,CGNSRLAGGGYEQSF,TGTGGCAACAGCCGACTAGCGGGGGGGGGCTATGAGCAGTCCTTC
TRBJ2-7,NA,TRBV4-3,NA,15,CASSQDRWKEREQYF,TGCGCCAGCAGTCAAGATCGATGGAAAGAGCGGGAGCAGTACTTC